This section outlines one T cell receptor beta chain sequence together with its context. Its cognate antigen is unknown. This entry is derived from a study of cytomegalovirus exposure and HLA in healthy donors. Overall study results and limits: Across donors, most TCRs were seen rarely, yet some public ones were widespread. The investigators catalogued 164 TCR beta chains as cytomegalovirus-associated.

The CDR3 has 14 amino acids. CDR1 SNHLY and CDR2 FYNNEI come from the germline V gene. The ends lost 6 bases at V and 1 base at J; junction bases unmatched: 4. Researchers ran the PCR with 60 Vbeta and 13 Jbeta primers. The method was immunoSEQ multiplex PCR; TCRdb's version includes in-frame clones alone and lacks a portion of them. The sample yields 150,000 to 200,000 clones, roughly three quarters seen once. The sequenced sample consisted of PBMCs. The gene calls are TRBV2 and TRBJ2-5; TRBD1 agrees at 8 bases. This receptor was identified in a woman between 25 and 40 years old in good health and CMV-seropositive. The CDR3: CASSAGTGQETQYF. The CDR3 DNA reads TGTGCCAGCAGCGCCGGGACAGGCCAAGAGACCCAGTACTTC.